This T cell receptor beta chain was recovered during a study of identical twins. The study, taken as a whole, reports: Abundant beta clonotypes from cord blood had fewer insertions, unlike memory repertoires, which showed none. Conclusions leaned on cross-sectional statistical analysis and did not track the same donors over time.

The CDR3 totals 19 residues. Germline-derived CDR1 and CDR2 are SGHAT and FQDESV (reference sequence). V gave up 3 bases and J gave up 8 bases, with 29 bases separating them. TCRdb reanalysed the 5' RACE reads using MiXCR and keeps one entry per CDR3 protein. The sample holds about 720,000 distinct CDR3 sequences; about 18% are singletons and the top ten take around 14%. In its sample, this clonotype was seen many times. What it recognizes is unknown. These data also featured in a second study, about T cells expressing NK-cell markers. From that second work: Sorted CD3+CD56+NKG2C+, CD3+CD56+NKG2C- and CD3+CD56-NKG2C+ T-cell subsets were beta-chain profiled.

The chain recombines TRBV11-1 with TRBJ2-1, with D maybe TRBD2 (7 bases). Material for sequencing was PBMCs. The clonotype was recovered from a young woman in good health. DNA for the CDR3: TGTGCCAGCAGCTTCGGACAGAGAGGGAGGGTCGTGCGGTCCGATGAGCAGTTCTTC. It yields the protein CASSFGQRGRVVRSDEQFF.